This paragraph covers one T cell receptor beta chain sequence. Its antigen is currently unknown. Additional DNA sequences in this sample encode the identical CDR3. The data are from a study of shared clonotypes between healthy human individuals. The wider study: For every donor, three CD4 naive, three CD4 memory, two CD8 naive and one CD8 memory plates were used.

A CD45RA-negative memory subset and a CD45RA+ naive subset were separated from the CD4+ cells. Regarding the study as a whole: Naive subsets usually exceeded memory subsets in estimated richness.

Every immunoSEQ plate was one replicate of a subset's evenly spread DNA. Sequencing was performed with immunoSEQ multiplex PCR; in TCRdb, only in-frame clones are kept and a portion is missing. The sample includes 2 million to 3 million clones, 80% to 95% of them seen just once. The germline V gene has CDR1 MNHEY and CDR2 SVGAGI. CDR3 length: 16 residues. V dropped 3 bases and J dropped 6; count of bases not matched to a gene: 7. The receptor was derived from a man younger than 35 in good health. Some clones in this sample may be carry-over from other donors' samples. The chain uses TRBV6-5 and TRBJ2-1; 11 bases line up with TRBD2. Sequenced: naive CD4+ T cells from PBMCs. Indicated subset: CD45RA+ positively selected. CDR3 DNA: TGTGCCAGCAGTTATCGCACTAGCGGGAGAGGCAATGAGCAGTTCTTC. Its protein product is CASSYRTSGRGNEQFF.